The clone carrying this T cell receptor (beta chain) was found a few times. Methods used by the authors: Researchers report that nucleated cell counts were estimated from reference gene primer amplification. Some clones are missing from TCRdb's copy, which holds only in-frame ones; the method was immunoSEQ multiplex PCR. V, J and clone size derive from that table, while D and trimming were established from the DNA sequence. The sample has about 260,000 clones; over 75% are singletons. These data come from a study of blood T cell repertoires in COVID-19. Overall study: Samples of COVID-19 (acute and convalescent) were obtained from the United States, Italy and Spain. PBMCs, B-cell-depleted T cells, or T cells were the source of the cDNA or gDNA that made up the material.

V was shortened by 4 bases and J by 2 bases, with 10 bases between the two germline ends. The germline gives CDR1 SGHRS, CDR2 YFSETQ. This CDR3 is built from 13 residues. The source is a human donor in a cohort sampled during active COVID-19. This sequence joins TRBV5-1 and TRBJ2-7; tentatively, D is TRBD1 (6 bases). The sequenced sample consisted of peripheral blood. CDR3 in amino acids: CASSVQGPYEQYF. The CDR3 DNA reads as TGCGCCAGCAGCGTACAGGGTCCCTACGAGCAGTACTTC.